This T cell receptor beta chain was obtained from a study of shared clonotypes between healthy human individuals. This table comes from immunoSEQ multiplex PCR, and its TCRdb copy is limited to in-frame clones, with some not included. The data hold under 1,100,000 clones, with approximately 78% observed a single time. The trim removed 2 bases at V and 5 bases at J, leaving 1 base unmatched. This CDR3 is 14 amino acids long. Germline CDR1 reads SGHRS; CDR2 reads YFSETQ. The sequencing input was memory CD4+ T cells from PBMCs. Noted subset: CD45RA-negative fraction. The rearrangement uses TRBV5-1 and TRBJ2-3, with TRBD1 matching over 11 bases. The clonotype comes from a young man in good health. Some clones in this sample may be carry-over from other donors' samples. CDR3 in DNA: TGCGCCAGCAGCTTCGGGACAGGGGGAGATACGCAGTATTTT. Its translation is CASSFGTGGDTQYF.